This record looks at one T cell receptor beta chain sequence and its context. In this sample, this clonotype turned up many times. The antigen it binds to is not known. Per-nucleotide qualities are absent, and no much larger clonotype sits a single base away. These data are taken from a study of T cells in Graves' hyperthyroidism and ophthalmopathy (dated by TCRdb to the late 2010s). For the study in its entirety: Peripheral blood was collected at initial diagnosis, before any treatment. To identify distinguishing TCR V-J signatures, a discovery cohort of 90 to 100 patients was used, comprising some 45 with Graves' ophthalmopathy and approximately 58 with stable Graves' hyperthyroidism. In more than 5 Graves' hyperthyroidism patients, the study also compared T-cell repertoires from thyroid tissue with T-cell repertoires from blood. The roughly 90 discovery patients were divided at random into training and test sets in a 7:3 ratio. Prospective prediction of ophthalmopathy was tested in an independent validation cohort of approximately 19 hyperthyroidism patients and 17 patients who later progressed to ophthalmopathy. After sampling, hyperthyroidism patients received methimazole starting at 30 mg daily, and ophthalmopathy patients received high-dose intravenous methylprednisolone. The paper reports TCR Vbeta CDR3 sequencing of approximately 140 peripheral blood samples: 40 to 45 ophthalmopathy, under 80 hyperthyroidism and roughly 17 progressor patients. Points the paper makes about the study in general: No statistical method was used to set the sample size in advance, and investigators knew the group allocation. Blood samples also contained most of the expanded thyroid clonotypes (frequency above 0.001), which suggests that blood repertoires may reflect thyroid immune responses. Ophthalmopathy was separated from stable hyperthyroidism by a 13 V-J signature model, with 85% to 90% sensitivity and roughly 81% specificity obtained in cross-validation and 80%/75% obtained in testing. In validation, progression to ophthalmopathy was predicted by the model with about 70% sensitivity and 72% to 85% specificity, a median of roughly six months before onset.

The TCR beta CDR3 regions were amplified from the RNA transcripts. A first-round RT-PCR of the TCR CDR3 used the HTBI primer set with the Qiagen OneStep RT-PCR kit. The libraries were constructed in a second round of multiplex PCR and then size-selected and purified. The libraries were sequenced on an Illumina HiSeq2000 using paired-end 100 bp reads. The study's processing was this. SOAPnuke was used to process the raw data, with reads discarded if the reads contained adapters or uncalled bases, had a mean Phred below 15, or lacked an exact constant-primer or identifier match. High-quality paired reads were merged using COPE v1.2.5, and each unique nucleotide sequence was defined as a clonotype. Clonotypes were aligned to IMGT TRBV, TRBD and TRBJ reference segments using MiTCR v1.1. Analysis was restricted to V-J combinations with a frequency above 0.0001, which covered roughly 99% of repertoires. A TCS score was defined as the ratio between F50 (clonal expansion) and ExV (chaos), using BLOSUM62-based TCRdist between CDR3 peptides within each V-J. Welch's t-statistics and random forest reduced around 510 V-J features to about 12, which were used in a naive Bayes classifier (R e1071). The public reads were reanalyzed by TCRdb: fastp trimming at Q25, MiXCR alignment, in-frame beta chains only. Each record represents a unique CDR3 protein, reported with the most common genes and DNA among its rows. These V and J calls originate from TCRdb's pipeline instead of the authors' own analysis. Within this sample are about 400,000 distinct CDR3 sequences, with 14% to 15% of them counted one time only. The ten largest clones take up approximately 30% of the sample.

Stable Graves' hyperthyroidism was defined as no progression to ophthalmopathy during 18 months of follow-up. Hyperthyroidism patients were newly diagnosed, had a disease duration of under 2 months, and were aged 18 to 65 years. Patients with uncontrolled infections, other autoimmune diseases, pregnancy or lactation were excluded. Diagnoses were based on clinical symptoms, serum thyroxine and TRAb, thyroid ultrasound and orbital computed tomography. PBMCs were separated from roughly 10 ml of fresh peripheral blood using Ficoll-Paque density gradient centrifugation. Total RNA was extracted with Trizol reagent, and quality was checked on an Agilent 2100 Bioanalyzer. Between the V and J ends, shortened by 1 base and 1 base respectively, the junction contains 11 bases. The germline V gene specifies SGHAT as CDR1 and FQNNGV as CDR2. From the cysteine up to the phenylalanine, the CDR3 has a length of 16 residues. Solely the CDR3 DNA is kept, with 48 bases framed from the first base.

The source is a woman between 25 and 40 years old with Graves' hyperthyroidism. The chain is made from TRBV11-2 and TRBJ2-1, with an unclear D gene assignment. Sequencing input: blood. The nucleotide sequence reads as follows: TGTGCCAGCAGCTTAGCGGCCGGATTATCCTACAATGAGCAGTTCTTC. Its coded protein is CASSLAAGLSYNEQFF.